Listed here are 20 T cell receptor beta chains from one sample, sequenced in a study of shared T cell receptors in the human thymus. Generated by immunoSEQ multiplex PCR, the TCRdb table keeps only in-frame clones and is missing some. The sample lists approximately 400,000 clones, over 90% occurring once. Sample: thymocytes. These receptors were collected from a human donor.

This clone was counted once. The chain joins TRBV7-9 to TRBJ1-2; D is uncertain. This CDR3 has 13 residues. Germline V CDR1 and CDR2: SEHNR, FQNEAQ (reference sequence). V lost 1 base, J lost 2 bases, and 5 bases lay in between. CDR3 in DNA: TGTGCCAGCAGCTTAGGAATAAACTATGGCTACACCTTC. It is translated as CASSLGINYGYTF.

V usage is TRBV19 and J usage is TRBJ2-3; 9 bases align to TRBD2. CDR3 size: 18 residues. Germline CDR1 LNHDA, CDR2 SQIVND (reference sequence). With V trimmed by 3 bases and J by 4 bases, 14 bases remained unmatched. CDR3 nucleotide sequence: TGTGCCAGTAGTATCGCGGGAGGGCCGAACTTCGGCTCAGATACGCAGTATTTT. Protein: CASSIAGGPNFGSDTQYF.

The CDR3 region has the DNA TGTGCCAGCATTTCACGGCAGGGGCGGGGGGAGCAGTACTTC. Translation gives CASISRQGRGEQYF. V and J are TRBV6-1 and TRBJ2-7; D might be TRBD2 (7 bases). Looked up from germline, CDR1 is MNHNS and CDR2 is SASEGT. The length of the CDR3 is 14 residues. With 7 bases removed from V and 7 bases from J, the gap between germline ends came to 20 bases.

The chain carries TRBV15 and TRBJ1-2; D possibly corresponds to TRBD1 (5 bases). The CDR3 length is 15 residues. CDR1 is LNHNV and CDR2 is YYDKDF in the germline V gene (reference sequence). V lost 5 bases to trimming and J lost 4 bases, with 17 bases between them. The CDR3 loop is CATSSPRGVIYGYTF. CDR3 DNA: TGTGCCACCAGCTCCCCCAGAGGGGTTATCTATGGCTACACCTTC.

This clone was seen just once. This sequence joins TRBV7-9 and TRBJ2-1, with 8 bases matching TRBD2. Trimming cost V 5 bases and J 8 bases; bases outside gene matches: 8. This CDR3 comprises 14 residues. CDR1 and CDR2 (germline): SEHNR, FQNEAQ (reference sequence). CDR3 protein: CASSPGTRFHEQFF. The CDR3 nucleotides are TGTGCCAGCAGCCCCGGGACTAGGTTCCATGAGCAGTTCTTC.

The CDR3 DNA follows: TGTGCCAGCAGCACCAGGCTGGGGACTGGAAACACCATATATTTT. It translates to CASSTRLGTGNTIYF. The genes are TRBV7-6 and TRBJ1-3, with D hard to call. Trimming cost V 5 bases and J 2 bases, with 13 bases left between them. The CDR3 contains 15 residues. Germline CDR1 and CDR2: SGHVS and FNYEAQ.

The rearrangement joins TRBV10-2 to TRBJ1-1, with a weak D call TRBD1 (5 bases). This CDR3 is built from 13 residues. Trimming left V 2 bases short and J 10 bases short, with 14 bases between. Germline V gives CDR1 WSHSY, CDR2 SAAADI. CDR3 sequence reads: CASSEATGGVAFF. In nucleotides, the CDR3 is TGCGCCAGCAGTGAGGCAACCGGGGGGGTAGCTTTCTTT.

The chain employs TRBV7-2 and TRBJ2-1; 10 bases fit TRBD1. This CDR3 has 14 residues. In germline, CDR1 is SGHTA, CDR2 FQGNSA. Trimming at V came to 4 bases and at J to 8 bases, leaving 5 bases not matched to a gene. The CDR3 sequence: CASSSGQGSDEQFF. CDR3 in DNA: TGTGCCAGCAGCTCGGGACAGGGGAGCGATGAGCAGTTCTTC. Filled out from reference TRBV7-2 and TRBJ2-1, the complete variable domain reads GAGVSQSPSNKVTEKGKDVELRCDPISGHTALYWYRQSLGQGLEFLIYFQGNSAPDKSGLPSDRFSAERTGGSVSTLTIQRTQQEDSAVYLCASSSGQGSDEQFFGPGTRLTVL.

This sequence joins TRBV6-1 and TRBJ1-1; no clear D gene. Germline lookup yields CDR1 MNHNS and CDR2 SASEGT. The CDR3 covers 14 residues. V was trimmed by 2 bases and J by 12 bases, leaving 19 bases between them. The CDR3 is CASSEFGEVLIPFF. For the CDR3, the DNA is TGTGCCAGCAGTGAATTTGGCGAGGTTCTGATACCTTTCTTT.

The J gene is TRBJ1-1, the V gene TRBV11-2; D is uncertain. V shed 5 bases and J shed 5 bases, with 12 bases lying between them. The CDR3 extends over 13 amino acids. CDR1 is SGHAT and CDR2 is FQNNGV in the germline V gene. CDR3: CASSPVRWTEAFF. DNA of the CDR3: TGTGCCAGCAGCCCAGTCCGGTGGACTGAAGCTTTCTTT.

This clone has a handful of counts. The chain employs TRBV7-2 and TRBJ1-1, with D perhaps matching TRBD1 (6 bases). Between the trimmed V and J ends, which lost 1 base and 3 bases, there was a span of 15 bases. The CDR3 loop spans 16 amino acids. Germline lookup yields CDR1 SGHTA and CDR2 FQGNSA. CDR3 residues: CASSLVGAGRDTEAFF. The CDR3 bases are TGTGCCAGCAGCTTAGTGGGGGCAGGGAGGGACACTGAAGCTTTCTTT.

V is TRBV27 and J is TRBJ1-1; TRBD1 aligns across 8 bases. Trimming cost V 6 bases and J 4 bases; bases outside gene matches: 19. The CDR3 contains 18 residues. Germline V gives CDR1 MNHEY, CDR2 SMNVEV (reference sequence). The CDR3 loop is CASSHDRGRSPGGTEAFF. The CDR3 DNA reads as TGTGCCAGCAGCCACGACAGGGGTCGTTCCCCAGGGGGCACTGAAGCTTTCTTT.

The chain is built from TRBV7-3 and TRBJ2-5; TRBD1 agrees at 8 bases. J lost 1 base, V lost 5 bases, and 6 bases had no gene match. Germline V gene sequence: CDR1 SGHTA, CDR2 FQGTGA. This CDR3 comprises 15 residues. The CDR3 reads CASSHTGGSQETQYF. The CDR3 bases are TGTGCCAGCAGCCATACAGGGGGTTCCCAAGAGACCCAGTACTTC.

This clone was seen just once. Other DNA sequences in this sample translate to the same CDR3. The CDR3: CASSRLAGAYEQYF. For the CDR3, the DNA is TGTGCCAGTAGTAGACTAGCGGGGGCCTACGAGCAGTACTTC. The rearrangement joins TRBV19 to TRBJ2-7; 12 nucleotides agree with TRBD2. V trimming: 4 bases; J trimming: 2 bases; junction bases outside the gene matches: 0. The germline V gene encodes CDR1 LNHDA and CDR2 SQIVND (reference sequence). The CDR3 is made up of 14 amino acids.

The gene calls are TRBV7-6 and TRBJ1-3, with 8 nucleotides matching TRBD1. This CDR3 is built from 17 residues. The V and J ends lost 5 bases and 3 bases, in that order; junction bases with no gene match: 12. Germline V gene sequence: CDR1 SGHVS, CDR2 FNYEAQ. Here the CDR3 DNA reads TGTGCCAGCAGCATAAAGGGACAGGAGTTCCTTGGAAACACCATATATTTT. Its protein product is CASSIKGQEFLGNTIYF.

This clone was observed once. The chain has TRBV6-1 and TRBJ1-4; D gene uncertain. Per germline, CDR1 MNHNS and CDR2 SASEGT. This CDR3 has 14 residues. V gave up 0 bases and J gave up 6 bases, with 8 bases separating them. CDR3 loop: CASSEARPDEKLFF. In DNA form, the CDR3 reads TGTGCCAGCAGTGAAGCGCGGCCAGATGAAAAACTGTTTTTT.

The chain links TRBV18 to TRBJ2-5; D is possibly TRBD1 (6 bases). The germline V gene has CDR1 KGHSH and CDR2 LQKENI. V was cut by 5 bases and J by 4 bases, with 8 bases left in between. The CDR3 is made up of 12 amino acids. The CDR3 protein is CASSGGAETQYF. The CDR3 DNA is TGTGCCAGCTCAGGGGGCGCAGAGACCCAGTACTTC.

The chain links TRBV27 to TRBJ2-1; D gene unclear. Germline V gives CDR1 MNHEY, CDR2 SMNVEV (reference sequence). Trimming shortened V by 4 bases and J by 8 bases, and 6 bases separated the two germline ends. The CDR3 length is 11 residues. The CDR3 is CASSSSDEQFF. CDR3 DNA sequence: TGTGCCAGCAGTTCCAGCGATGAGCAGTTCTTC.

The rearrangement joins TRBV28 to TRBJ1-1; tentative D call: TRBD1 (5 bases). CDR3 length equals 14 residues. Germline loops: CDR1 MDHEN, CDR2 SYDVKM. Trimming stripped 2 bases from V and 6 bases from J, with 13 bases between. CDR3 nucleotides: TGTGCCAGCAGTTTACACCCCCGGGACTCTGAAGCTTTCTTT. Protein product: CASSLHPRDSEAFF.

V usage is TRBV27 and J usage is TRBJ2-1; no firm D call. Trimming took 4 bases from V and 8 from J, leaving 18 bases between them. This CDR3 comprises 15 residues. Germline lookup yields CDR1 MNHEY and CDR2 SMNVEV (reference sequence). For the CDR3, the DNA is TGTGCCAGCAGTTCCCCCCTTCTGGCGAAGTATGAGCAGTTCTTC. Its translation is CASSSPLLAKYEQFF.